This TCR beta chain was recorded in a study of T-cell memory formation after mild COVID-19. There are 16 residues in the CDR3. Germline V gene data show CDR1 as SEHNR and CDR2 as FQNEAQ (reference sequence). V gave up 4 bases and J gave up 4 bases; unmatched junction bases: 7. TCRdb reprocessed the 5' RACE reads via MiXCR and lists one record per CDR3 protein. The repertoire consists of some 410,000 distinct CDR3 sequences, with 20% to 25% occurring once and the leading ten covering around 13%. The sequencing input was PBMCs or a T cell subset sorted from them (not recorded which). The chain is built from TRBV7-9 and TRBJ2-2; 9 positions match TRBD1. This TCR was sampled from an adult woman who had mild COVID-19 (a few samples of this study predate the infection). Cell type and time point are not known. The CDR3 spells CASSSVQGAVTGELFF. The CDR3 nucleotides are TGTGCCAGCAGCTCCGTACAGGGGGCGGTCACCGGGGAGCTGTTTTTT.